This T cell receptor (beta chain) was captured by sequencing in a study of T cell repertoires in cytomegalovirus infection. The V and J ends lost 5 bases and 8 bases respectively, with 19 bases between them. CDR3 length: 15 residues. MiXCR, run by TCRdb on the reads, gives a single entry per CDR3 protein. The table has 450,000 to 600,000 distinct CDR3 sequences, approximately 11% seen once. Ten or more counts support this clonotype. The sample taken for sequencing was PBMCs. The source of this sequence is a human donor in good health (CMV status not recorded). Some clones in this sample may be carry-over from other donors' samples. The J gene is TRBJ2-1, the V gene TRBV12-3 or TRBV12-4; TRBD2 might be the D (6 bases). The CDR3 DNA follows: TGTGCCAGCAGTCCGGGTGGGGGGTGGGGCGATGAGCAGTTCTTC. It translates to CASSPGGGWGDEQFF.